Shown below are 31 T cell receptor beta chains from a single sample sequenced in a study of blood T cell repertoires in COVID-19. The method was immunoSEQ multiplex PCR; TCRdb's version includes in-frame clones alone and lacks a portion of them. The sample has 130,000 to 150,000 clones, about 79% seen once. What was sequenced was peripheral blood. The receptors stem from a man aged 55 to 70 with active or convalescent COVID-19.

The chain joins TRBV5-4 to TRBJ1-1; possible D gene TRBD1, 6 bases. Germline assignment: CDR1 SGHNT and CDR2 YYREEE (reference sequence). V lost 2 bases, J lost 0 bases, and 11 bases lay in between. CDR3 size: 15 residues. CDR3 loop: CASSLQGMLNTEAFF. DNA for the CDR3: TGTGCCAGCAGCTTACAGGGTATGCTGAACACTGAAGCTTTCTTT.

The chain joins TRBV10-1 to TRBJ2-1, with D possibly TRBD1 on 6 matching bases. Germline V gene data show CDR1 as WNHNN and CDR2 as SYGVQD (reference sequence). The germline V and J ends were trimmed by 5 bases and 2 bases, with 10 bases remaining between them. The CDR3 has 14 amino acids. In nucleotides, the CDR3 is TGCGCCAGCAGTACAGGGTCCCCCTACAATGAGCAGTTCTTC. Amino acids: CASSTGSPYNEQFF.

The chain carries TRBV7-2 and TRBJ2-3; a weak D match, TRBD2 (6 bases). This CDR3 contains 16 residues. V shed 5 bases and J shed 2 bases, with 17 bases lying between them. Germline lookup yields CDR1 SGHTA and CDR2 FQGNSA. The CDR3 DNA sequence: TGTGCCAGCAGCCTCCGACTAGGCCCTTACACAGATACGCAGTATTTT. Translation gives CASSLRLGPYTDTQYF.

The genes are TRBV3-1 (or the pseudogene TRBV3-2) and TRBJ2-1; 10 bases map to TRBD1. V trimming: 2 bases; J trimming: 6 bases; junction bases outside the gene matches: 7. Germline V gene lookup returns CDR1 LGHDT and CDR2 YNNKEL (reference sequence). The CDR3 sequence is 16 residues long. CDR3 DNA: TGTGCCAGCAGCCAAAACCGGGACAGGGGTCGCAATGAGCAGTTCTTC. Translating it yields CASSQNRDRGRNEQFF.

This chain joins TRBV7-8 and TRBJ2-3; unclear D gene. The CDR3 is made up of 14 amino acids. Germline V gene lookup returns CDR1 SGHVS and CDR2 FQNEAQ. Trimming removed 4 bases at V and 3 bases at J, with 11 bases between. The DNA of the CDR3 is TGTGCCAGCAGCTCAGACCTGAGGACAGATACGCAGTATTTT. Translated: CASSSDLRTDTQYF.

J is TRBJ2-3 and V is TRBV19, with D tentatively TRBD2 (7 bases). CDR1 LNHDA and CDR2 SQIVND come from the germline V gene (reference sequence). V gave up 9 bases and J gave up 4 bases, with 14 bases separating them. The CDR3 runs to 13 residues. CDR3 in DNA: TGTGCCAGCACCGCGGGGGCAGCAGATACGCAGTATTTT. It codes for CASTAGAADTQYF.

The table lists this clone with a count of one. This chain joins TRBV6-2 or TRBV6-3 and TRBJ2-5; perhaps TRBD2 as D (7 bases). From germline, CDR1 is MNHEY and CDR2 SVGEGT. Between the trimmed V and J ends, which lost 1 base and 5 bases, there was a span of 20 bases. This CDR3 has 17 amino acids. The CDR3 sequence: CASSYWASGERGETQYF. The CDR3 nucleotides are TGTGCCAGCAGTTACTGGGCTAGCGGAGAGAGGGGGGAGACCCAGTACTTC.

CDR3 bases: TGTGCCAGCAGCTTAGGATGGGTAGGCCTAGGAGCTTTCTTT. This codes for CASSLGWVGLGAFF. The chain couples TRBV11-3 to TRBJ1-1; D remains unclear. Trimming stripped 1 base from V and 10 bases from J, with 16 bases between. This CDR3 contains 14 residues. CDR1 is SGHNT and CDR2 is YENEEA in the germline V gene.

This chain uses TRBV7-9 with TRBJ2-2; TRBD2 matches 11 bases. Germline values: CDR1 SEHNR, CDR2 FQNEAQ (reference sequence). The trim removed 3 bases at V and 6 bases at J, leaving 6 bases unmatched. The CDR3 is 16 amino acids. The CDR3 DNA reads as TGTGCCAGCAGCTTCGTAGCGGGAGGGGGTCCCGGGGAGCTGTTTTTT. It codes for CASSFVAGGGPGELFF.

At least ten counts were recorded for this clone. In DNA, the CDR3 is TGCGCCAGCAGCTTCACAGGGCTACCGGACAATGAGCAGTTCTTC. Translated: CASSFTGLPDNEQFF. This rearrangement joins TRBV4-1 to TRBJ2-1, with D perhaps TRBD1 (6 bases). This CDR3 spans 15 amino acids. CDR1 and CDR2 from the germline V gene are MGHRA and YSYEKL. V was clipped by 5 bases and J by 5 bases, with 16 bases between them.

This clone was seen just once. The V and J genes are TRBV30 and TRBJ1-2; 9 bases align to TRBD1. Germline CDR1 reads GTSNPN; CDR2 reads SVGIG (reference sequence). The ends lost 4 bases at V and 6 bases at J; junction bases unmatched: 12. The CDR3 is made up of 15 amino acids. CDR3 coding DNA: TGTGCCTGGATCCTCCTGGGACAGGGCCGCGATGGCTACACCTTC. Translated, it gives CAWILLGQGRDGYTF.

V is TRBV7-8 and J is TRBJ1-2; a weak D match, TRBD1 (5 bases). V shed 3 bases and J shed 7 bases, with 12 bases lying between them. This CDR3 has 13 amino acids. CDR1 is SGHVS, CDR2 FQNEAQ, per germline. This CDR3 reads CASSFQGSGGYTF. In nucleotides, the CDR3 is TGTGCCAGCAGCTTTCAGGGCTCGGGTGGCTACACCTTC.

The gene calls are TRBV3-1 (or the pseudogene TRBV3-2) and TRBJ2-5, with 12 bases aligning to TRBD2. The CDR3 is 17 residues long. Per the germline V gene, CDR1 is LGHDT and CDR2 is YNNKEL (reference sequence). J lost 5 bases, V lost 0 bases, and 7 bases had no gene match. The CDR3 region has the DNA TGTGCCAGCAGCCAAGATCCTAGCGGGAGGGCCGGCGAGACCCAGTACTTC. Protein product: CASSQDPSGRAGETQYF.

This clone occurred once. This chain links TRBV27 with TRBJ1-1; no clear D gene. The CDR3 totals 15 residues. Germline V lookup: CDR1 MNHEY, CDR2 SMNVEV (reference sequence). The V and J ends lost 5 bases and 1 base respectively, with 14 bases between them. CDR3 loop: CASSQYRRQNTEAFF. The CDR3 DNA follows: TGTGCCAGCAGTCAATACAGAAGACAGAACACTGAAGCTTTCTTT.

V gene TRBV12-5 combines with J gene TRBJ2-1; D may be TRBD2 (5 bases). Trimming removed 3 bases from V and 14 bases from J, with 20 bases in between. This CDR3 comprises 14 residues. The germline CDR1 and CDR2 sequences are LGHNT and FRNRAP. The CDR3 sequence: CASGFGDMVWGEFF. Here the CDR3 DNA reads TGTGCTAGTGGTTTTGGGGATATGGTATGGGGAGAGTTCTTC.

The chain joins TRBV6-2 or TRBV6-3 to TRBJ1-1; TRBD1 matches 8 bases. After removal of 2 bases from V and 4 bases from J, the junction contained 3 bases not matched to a gene. Germline assignment: CDR1 MNHEY and CDR2 SVGEGT. The CDR3 loop spans 14 amino acids. CDR3 nucleotides: TGTGCCAGCAGTTACCTCACAGGGGGCACTGAAGCTTTCTTT. The encoded protein is CASSYLTGGTEAFF.

This sequence joins TRBV29-1 and TRBJ1-1; D is undetermined. V lost 2 bases and J 0 bases, leaving 10 bases between the germline ends. The V gene's germline CDR1 is SQVTM and CDR2 ANQGSEA. The CDR3 runs 14 residues. In DNA, the CDR3 is TGCAGCGTTGAAACCCGACTAATGAACACTGAAGCTTTCTTT. Its protein product is CSVETRLMNTEAFF.

The rearrangement joins TRBV7-7 to TRBJ2-2, with a weak D call TRBD2 (5 bases). Germline V gene sequence: CDR1 SSHAT, CDR2 FNYEAQ (reference sequence). CDR3 length: 13 residues. V lost 8 bases and J lost 3, with 10 bases in between. The CDR3 region has the DNA TGTGCCAGCCTCGGGGATTACACCGGGGAGCTGTTTTTT. Protein: CASLGDYTGELFF.

The V gene is TRBV24-1, the J gene TRBJ2-1; D uncertain. CDR1 and CDR2 (germline): KGHDR, SFDVKD. CDR3 size: 13 residues. V was cut by 6 bases and J by 9 bases, with 14 bases left in between. This CDR3 reads CATSKEQMGEQFF. CDR3 coding DNA: TGTGCCACCAGTAAGGAACAGATGGGTGAGCAGTTCTTC.

V is TRBV19 and J is TRBJ2-1, with D possibly being TRBD2 (6 bases). The V gene lost 1 base and the J gene lost 0 bases, with 10 bases spanning the gap. Germline CDR1 is LNHDA and CDR2 is SQIVND (reference sequence). CDR3 size: 16 residues. The CDR3 region has the DNA TGTGCCAGTAGTATAGTTCCAGCGGGCTCCTACAATGAGCAGTTCTTC. This encodes CASSIVPAGSYNEQFF.

The chain combines TRBV6-2 or TRBV6-3 with TRBJ2-7; D possibly corresponds to TRBD1 (5 bases). Deletions cut 0 bases from V and 4 bases from J, with 13 bases between. CDR1 and CDR2 from the germline V gene are MNHEY and SVGEGT. The CDR3 sequence is 15 residues long. In DNA, the CDR3 is TGTGCCAGCAGTTACTCCTTACAGGAGACATACGAGCAGTACGTC. It specifies CASSYSLQETYEQYV.

The chain joins TRBV27 to TRBJ2-6; a weak D match, TRBD1 (6 bases). The germline gives CDR1 MNHEY, CDR2 SMNVEV (reference sequence). The CDR3 totals 17 residues. Between the trimmed V and J ends, which lost 5 bases and 1 base, there was a span of 15 bases. The CDR3 reads CASSPPTGGSGANVLTF. For the CDR3, the DNA is TGTGCCAGCAGTCCCCCGACAGGAGGATCTGGGGCCAACGTCCTGACTTTC.

The V and J genes are TRBV9 and TRBJ2-5, with 7 bases that match TRBD1. V was pared by 0 bases and J by 5 bases, with 7 bases of the junction left unmatched. Per germline, CDR1 SGDLS and CDR2 YYNGEE. The CDR3 has 15 residues. For the CDR3, the DNA is TGTGCCAGCAGCGTAGGCCAGGGGGTAACGGAGACCCAGTACTTC. Amino acid sequence: CASSVGQGVTETQYF.

In its sample, this clone was seen a few times. The rearrangement joins TRBV9 to TRBJ2-7, with unresolved D. The V and J ends lost 0 bases and 0 bases respectively, with 7 bases between them. Germline V lookup: CDR1 SGDLS, CDR2 YYNGEE. The CDR3 covers 14 residues. The CDR3 loop is CASSVGSSSYEQYF. The CDR3 DNA reads TGTGCCAGCAGCGTAGGGTCCAGCTCCTACGAGCAGTACTTC.

Here the CDR3 DNA reads TGTGCCAGTAGTATTAGCGGCCCCTCCTACAATGAGCAGTTCTTC. Protein: CASSISGPSYNEQFF. V gene TRBV19 combines with J gene TRBJ2-1, with D possibly TRBD2 on 6 matching bases. The CDR3 sequence is 15 residues long. Per the germline V gene, CDR1 is LNHDA and CDR2 is SQIVND (reference sequence). The V and J ends lost 3 bases and 0 bases respectively, with 9 bases between them.

The V call is TRBV7-7, the J call TRBJ2-1, with 9 bases identical to TRBD1. CDR3 length: 14 residues. The J segment lost 9 bases and the V segment lost 5 bases, leaving 8 bases of the junction unmatched. The germline gives CDR1 SSHAT, CDR2 FNYEAQ (reference sequence). DNA for the CDR3: TGTGCCAGCAGCCGCCTCGGGACAGGGTCTGAGCAGTTCTTC. It codes for CASSRLGTGSEQFF.

The gene calls are TRBV4-3 and TRBJ2-7; 11 positions agree with TRBD2. V lost 3 bases, J lost 5 bases, and 15 bases stayed unmatched. Germline CDR1 LGHNA, CDR2 YSLEER. There are 18 residues in the CDR3. This CDR3 reads CASSQAPSIAGGPNEQYV. The CDR3 DNA sequence: TGCGCCAGCAGCCAGGCACCGAGTATAGCGGGAGGGCCCAACGAGCAGTACGTC.

The chain couples TRBV9 to TRBJ2-2; a weak D match, TRBD2 (6 bases). V was shortened by 0 bases and J by 1 base, with 10 bases between the two germline ends. CDR3 size: 16 residues. Germline V gene data show CDR1 as SGDLS and CDR2 as YYNGEE. CDR3: CASSVVGSGNTGELFF. The CDR3 DNA sequence: TGTGCCAGCAGCGTAGTGGGTAGCGGGAACACCGGGGAGCTGTTTTTT.

The chain is built from TRBV7-9 and TRBJ2-3; D call uncertain. Germline assignment: CDR1 SEHNR and CDR2 FQNEAQ (reference sequence). V gave up 2 bases and J gave up 0 bases, with 9 bases separating them. The CDR3 is made up of 15 amino acids. The DNA for the CDR3 is TGTGCCAGCAGCTTACAGGCCGGTAGCACAGATACGCAGTATTTT. It is translated as CASSLQAGSTDTQYF.

On this clone: Distinct nucleotide sequences in the sample also encode this CDR3. The chain recombines TRBV9 with TRBJ1-2, with D hard to call. Germline CDR1 SGDLS, CDR2 YYNGEE. The CDR3 spans 13 residues. Trimming took 0 bases from V and 2 from J, leaving 5 bases between them. The DNA for the CDR3 is TGTGCCAGCAGCGTAGATAGAAACTATGGCTACACCTTC. Protein sequence: CASSVDRNYGYTF.

The chain joins TRBV6-5 to TRBJ2-2; 10 positions agree with TRBD1. The CDR3 contains 15 residues. V lost 6 bases to trimming and J lost 3 bases; unmatched junction nucleotides: 4. Per the germline V gene, CDR1 is MNHEY and CDR2 is SVGAGI. DNA for the CDR3: TGTGCCAGCAGCCCGGGACAGGGGTACACCGGGGAGCTGTTTTTT. This gives the protein CASSPGQGYTGELFF.